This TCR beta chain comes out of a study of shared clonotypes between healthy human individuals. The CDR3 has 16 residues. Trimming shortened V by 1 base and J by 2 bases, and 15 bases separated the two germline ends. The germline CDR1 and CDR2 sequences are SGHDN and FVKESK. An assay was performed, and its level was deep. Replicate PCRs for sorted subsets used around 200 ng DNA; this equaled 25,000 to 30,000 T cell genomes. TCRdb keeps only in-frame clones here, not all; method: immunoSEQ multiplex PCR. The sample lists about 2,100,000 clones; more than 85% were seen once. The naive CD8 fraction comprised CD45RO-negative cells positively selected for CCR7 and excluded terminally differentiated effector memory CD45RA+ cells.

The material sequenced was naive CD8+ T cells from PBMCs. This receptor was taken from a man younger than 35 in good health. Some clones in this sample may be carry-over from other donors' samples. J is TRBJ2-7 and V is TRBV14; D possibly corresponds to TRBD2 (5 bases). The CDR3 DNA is TGTGCCAGCAGCCAAGGTGTAATAGCGATACCCTACGAGCAGTACTTC. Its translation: CASSQGVIAIPYEQYF. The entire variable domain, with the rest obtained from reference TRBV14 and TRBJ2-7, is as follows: EAGVTQFPSHSVIEKGQTVTLRCDPISGHDNLYWYRRVMGKEIKFLLHFVKESKQDESGMPNNRFLAERTGGTYSTLKVQPAELEDSGVYFCASSQGVIAIPYEQYFGPGTRLTVT.